These T cell receptor beta chains were read from a single sample in a study of beta chain features in type 1 diabetes. Clones were sequenced by immunoSEQ multiplex PCR, and TCRdb holds only the in-frame ones, with some missing. The table shows a few hundred thousand clones, with over 13% occurring only once. The sample consisted of naive CD4+ T cells from blood. The receptors were gathered from a young woman in good health. CDR3s leave out the opening cysteine and the closing phenylalanine or tryptophan.

V: TRBV30; J: TRBJ1-1; CDR3: AWSVSGDTEAF
V: TRBV1; J: TRBJ2-5; CDR3: TSSQDDGSGRTRETQY
V: TRBV18; J: TRBJ1-1; CDR3: ASTPQGHTEAF
V: TRBV5-4; J: TRBJ2-5; CDR3: ASSLARWTGGQETQY
V: TRBV7-9; J: TRBJ2-7; CDR3: ASRKGGLAGSSYEQY
V: TRBV11-3; J: TRBJ2-6; CDR3: ASSFSKGVGPGANVLT
V: TRBV5-1; J: TRBJ2-2; CDR3: ASSPGLANTGELF
V: TRBV27; J: TRBJ2-1; CDR3: ASSPQGLLGYNEQF
V: TRBV30; J: TRBJ2-1; CDR3: AWAPGQQNEQF
V: TRBV18; J: TRBJ2-5; CDR3: ASSLPAGTGGLQETQY
V: TRBV11-2; J: TRBJ2-1; CDR3: ASSRRASENNEQF
V: TRBV7-2; J: TRBJ2-1; CDR3: ASSLGGVDNEQF
V: TRBV23-1; J: TRBJ1-1; CDR3: ASSQPRRDTLNTEAF
V: TRBV18; J: TRBJ2-1; CDR3: ASSPLAGGPNEQF
V: TRBV4-3; J: TRBJ2-4; CDR3: ASSQGPQGAKNIQY
V: TRBV30; J: TRBJ2-7; CDR3: AWGRPTGKRFSYEQY
V: TRBV30; J: TRBJ1-4; CDR3: AWSGLETNEKLF
V: TRBV4-3; J: TRBJ2-3; CDR3: ASSQDTGLRSTDTQY
V: TRBV14; J: TRBJ2-1; CDR3: ASRLAGAAEQF
V: TRBV2; J: TRBJ2-3; CDR3: ASSVSRLDTQY
V: TRBV5-1; J: TRBJ2-3; CDR3: ASSLNGRGTDTQY
V: TRBV7-2; J: TRBJ2-6; CDR3: ASSSRLGSGANVLT
V: TRBV27; J: TRBJ2-7; CDR3: ASSSRYEQY
V: TRBV7-9; J: TRBJ1-1; CDR3: ASTIRDRVEAF
V: TRBV29-1; J: TRBJ1-3; CDR3: SALREAGNTIY
V: TRBV19; J: TRBJ2-5; CDR3: ASSIASQETQY
V: TRBV7-2; J: TRBJ1-5; CDR3: ASSLGTGNQPQH
V: TRBV30; J: TRBJ2-3; CDR3: ALEAGSLTDTQY
V: TRBV5-6; J: TRBJ2-7; CDR3: ASSLVTSGSREQY
V: TRBV9; J: TRBJ2-1; CDR3: ASSVGLAGVLNEQF
V: TRBV12-5; J: TRBJ2-3; CDR3: ASGWTGDDTQY
V: TRBV5-4; J: TRBJ2-7; CDR3: ASSFRGLYEQY
V: TRBV29-1; J: NA; CDR3: SVVSLRNYEQY
V: TRBV7-2; J: TRBJ1-1; CDR3: ASSSPGWNTEAF
V: TRBV4-2; J: TRBJ2-1; CDR3: ATSGGQGAGEQF
V: TRBV5-1; J: TRBJ1-1; CDR3: ASSLAGGSWDTEAF
V: TRBV28; J: TRBJ1-1; CDR3: ASRMSQGSEAF